Shown below are 5 T cell receptor beta chains from a single sample sequenced in a study of blood T cell repertoires in COVID-19. TCRdb's table, derived via immunoSEQ multiplex PCR, lists solely in-frame clones and lacks some. The sample comprises about 150,000 clones, roughly 78% of which are singletons, and 15% to 20% rests with the top ten. The sequencing input was PBMCs or T cells enriched from blood (not recorded which). The receptors come from a woman between 65 and 79 years old in a cohort exposed to, infected with or recovered from COVID-19 (not recorded which).

This clone was detected a few times. The V gene is TRBV13, the J gene TRBJ1-2; D remains ambiguous. There are 14 residues in the CDR3. CDR1 is PRHDT, CDR2 FYEKMQ, per germline (reference sequence). V lost 4 bases and J 8 bases, leaving 17 bases between the germline ends. The DNA of the CDR3 is TGTGCCAGCAGCTCTCTGCGCGGTTCGTTGGGCTACACCTTC. It specifies CASSSLRGSLGYTF. Full variable domain (missing parts from reference TRBV13 and TRBJ1-2): AAGVIQSPRHLIKEKRETATLKCYPIPRHDTVYWYQQGPGQDPQFLISFYEKMQSDKGSIPDRFSAQQFSDYHSELNMSSLELGDSALYFCASSSLRGSLGYTFGSGTRLTVV.

V gene TRBV15 combines with J gene TRBJ1-1; unclear D gene. The V end was cut by 0 bases, the J end by 11 bases, with 13 bases between. Per germline, CDR1 LNHNV and CDR2 YYDKDF (reference sequence). The length of the CDR3 is 13 residues. In DNA form, the CDR3 reads TGTGCCACCAGCAGAGATGCCGAGGGTAGGGCTTTCTTT. Translated, it gives CATSRDAEGRAFF.

The rearrangement joins TRBV5-1 to TRBJ2-5, with 12 bases lining up with TRBD2. Germline CDR1 reads SGHRS; CDR2 reads YFSETQ. This CDR3 is built from 16 residues. V gave up 4 bases and J gave up 6 bases; unmatched junction bases: 10. As DNA, the CDR3 is TGCGCCAGCAGCCCCCTAGCGGGAGGGCCCGAAAAGACCCAGTACTTC. Amino acids: CASSPLAGGPEKTQYF.

This clone has just a few counts. The junction does not match germline at one end; this may be a read error. The chain employs TRBV19 and TRBJ1-3; D call uncertain. Germline CDR1 and CDR2: LNHDA and SQIVND (reference sequence). CDR3 size: 10 residues. The CDR3 is CASSIGSKDF. The CDR3, as DNA: TGTGCCAGTAGTATTGGGAGCAAAGATTTT.

This clone was counted many times. The genes are TRBV19 and TRBJ2-2, with TRBD2 identical over 8 bases. CDR1 and CDR2 (germline): LNHDA, SQIVND (reference sequence). Losses at the gene ends were 2 bases for V and 5 bases for J; bases not matched to a gene: 4. The CDR3 covers 15 residues. The CDR3 DNA reads as TGTGCCAGTAGTATATTGGCTAGCGGGACCGGGGAGCTGTTTTTT. It specifies CASSILASGTGELFF.